The text below deals with one TCR beta chain. Its cognate antigen is unknown. This specimen comes from a study of shared clonotypes between healthy human individuals. Study-wide results and limits: Limited genetic and exposure-history diversity came from having few donors.

The CDR3 runs 13 residues. V was clipped by 1 base and J by 1 base, with 5 bases between them. Germline V gene sequence: CDR1 SGHNT, CDR2 YYREEE (reference sequence). Repertoires were generated with immunoSEQ multiplex PCR, while TCRdb's copy carries only in-frame clones and drops some. The sample has about 1.4 million clones; around 97% are singletons. This receptor was obtained from a man aged 25 to 40 in good health. The chain joins TRBV5-4 to TRBJ1-1; D not certain. Sequencing was done on a sample of naive CD4+ T cells sorted from blood. As for subset: CD45RA+ positively selected. The CDR3 here is CASSLMRNTEAFF. In nucleotides, the CDR3 is TGTGCCAGCAGCTTGATGAGGAACACTGAAGCTTTCTTT.